The entry below gives a single T cell receptor beta chain sequence along with its context. Its antigen is not known. The CDR3 runs 13 residues. The germline CDR1 and CDR2 sequences are SNHLY and FYNNEI. The sample belongs to a study of T cells expressing NK-cell markers. Findings of the study overall: Evidence did not settle whether expanded NKG2C+ T cell clones targeted HCMV. Top CD8+ clonotypes included the dominant CD3+CD56+NKG2C+ clonotypes in several donors.

TCRdb re-called the 5' RACE reads; one entry per CDR3 protein, DNA not given. The data include some 390,000 distinct CDR3 sequences; the top ten clones carry around 10%. Material for sequencing was blood T cells: a sorted CD56 or NKG2C T cell subset, CD4+ or CD8+ T cells, or bulk PBMC T cells (not recorded which). The clonotype was recovered from a woman aged 50 to 60 in good health. The chain couples TRBV2 to TRBJ2-6; checking the TCRdb D call of TRBD1 is not possible without DNA. The CDR3 loop reads CAKSRAGANVLTF.